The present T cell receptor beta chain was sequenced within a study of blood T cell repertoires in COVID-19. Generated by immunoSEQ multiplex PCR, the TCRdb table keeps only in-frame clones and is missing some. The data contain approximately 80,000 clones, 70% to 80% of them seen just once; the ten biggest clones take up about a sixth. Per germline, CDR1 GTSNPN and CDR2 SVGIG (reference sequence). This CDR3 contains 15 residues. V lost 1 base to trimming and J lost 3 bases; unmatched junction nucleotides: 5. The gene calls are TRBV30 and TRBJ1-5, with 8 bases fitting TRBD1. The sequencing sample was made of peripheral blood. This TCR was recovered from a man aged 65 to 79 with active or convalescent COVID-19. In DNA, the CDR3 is TGTGCCTGGAGTGCCTCAGGGGGCCCCAATCAGCCCCAGCATTTT. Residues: CAWSASGGPNQPQHF.